The 23 T cell receptor beta chains given below trace back to one sample, sequenced in a study of blood T cell repertoires in COVID-19. The assay was immunoSEQ multiplex PCR, and TCRdb's table has in-frame clones only and misses some. The profile covers hundreds of thousands of clones, with roughly 90% appearing a single time and roughly 9% taken by the ten largest. The sequencing sample was made of PBMCs or T cells enriched from blood (not recorded which). These receptors were collected from a middle-aged man who had recovered from COVID-19.

The chain has TRBV19 and TRBJ2-7, with 7 bases matching TRBD1. CDR1 is LNHDA, CDR2 SQIVND, per germline (reference sequence). With 4 bases clipped from V and 0 bases from J, the junction kept 3 bases outside the gene matches. The CDR3 totals 14 residues. The CDR3 region has the DNA TGTGCCAGTAGTAAGGACAGGAGCTCCTACGAGCAGTACTTC. It yields the protein CASSKDRSSYEQYF.

About this clone: The same CDR3 also results from other DNA sequences found in this sample. This rearrangement joins TRBV12-3 or TRBV12-4 to TRBJ2-7; TRBD2 matches at 8 bases. The CDR3 sequence is 12 residues long. The ends lost 5 bases at V and 4 bases at J; junction bases unmatched: 1. CDR3 sequence reads: CASSPGGYEQYF. CDR3 coding DNA: TGTGCCAGCAGTCCGGGGGGGTACGAGCAGTACTTC.

The chain joins TRBV5-1 to TRBJ1-4; weak D call: TRBD1 (6 bases). The CDR3 is 14 amino acids. Between the trimmed V and J ends, which lost 3 bases and 7 bases, there was a span of 13 bases. CDR1 and CDR2 (germline): SGHRS, YFSETQ. The CDR3 nucleotides are TGCGCCAGCAGCTCACAGGGTCCCGGTGAAAAACTGTTTTTT. Translating it yields CASSSQGPGEKLFF. Filled out from reference TRBV5-1 and TRBJ1-4, the complete variable domain reads KAGVTQTPRYLIKTRGQQVTLSCSPISGHRSVSWYQQTPGQGLQFLFEYFSETQRNKGNFPGRFSGRQFSNSRSEMNVSTLELGDSALYLCASSSQGPGEKLFFGSGTQLSVL.

CDR3 DNA: TGCGCCAGCAGCTACGGGACTACGCCGAATCAAGAGACCCAGTACTTC. It yields the protein CASSYGTTPNQETQYF. This chain joins TRBV5-1 and TRBJ2-5, with 7 bases identical to TRBD2. Germline trimming cut 3 bases from V and 2 bases from J; bases unmatched to any gene: 10. This CDR3 is built from 16 residues. The germline CDR1 and CDR2 sequences are SGHRS and YFSETQ.

V is TRBV9 and J is TRBJ2-2; maybe TRBD1 (6 bases). V gave up 0 bases and J gave up 6 bases, with 18 bases separating them. Germline V gene sequence: CDR1 SGDLS, CDR2 YYNGEE. CDR3 size: 17 residues. CDR3 protein: CASSVATFSGVPGELFF. The CDR3 DNA reads as TGTGCCAGCAGCGTAGCTACTTTTTCAGGGGTTCCCGGGGAGCTGTTTTTT.

The chain employs TRBV30 and TRBJ2-7, with 8 bases that match TRBD2. Looked up from germline, CDR1 is GTSNPN and CDR2 is SVGIG (reference sequence). V shed 4 bases, J shed 3 bases, and the junction held 8 bases outside the gene matches. The CDR3 spans 14 residues. The CDR3 region is CAWTNQRGFYEQYF. In nucleotides, the CDR3 is TGTGCCTGGACGAACCAGCGGGGGTTCTACGAGCAGTACTTC.

The rearrangement uses TRBV28 and TRBJ2-2; 7 positions match TRBD2. The CDR3 is 16 amino acids. CDR1 and CDR2 (germline): MDHEN, SYDVKM. Trimming took 2 bases from V and 0 from J; bases not matched to a gene: 3. For the CDR3, the DNA is TGTGCCAGCAGTTTACGCGGGGGAGCGAACACCGGGGAGCTGTTTTTT. Protein product: CASSLRGGANTGELFF.

This clone appeared a single time. The chain joins TRBV10-3 to TRBJ1-5; tentative D call: TRBD1 (5 bases). The V and J ends lost 2 bases and 2 bases respectively, with 10 bases between them. The CDR3 covers 15 residues. The germline V gene has CDR1 ENHRY and CDR2 SYGVKD. The CDR3 loop is CAISEGATGNQPQHF. CDR3 in DNA: TGTGCCATCAGTGAGGGGGCGACAGGCAATCAGCCCCAGCATTTT.

This sequence joins TRBV27 and TRBJ2-3; D unresolved. V shed 4 bases and J shed 0 bases, with 11 bases lying between them. The CDR3 is 15 residues long. Germline V CDR1 and CDR2: MNHEY, SMNVEV (reference sequence). CDR3 sequence reads: CASSWQAYSTDTQYF. CDR3 nucleotide sequence: TGTGCCAGCAGTTGGCAGGCTTATAGCACAGATACGCAGTATTTT.

V gene TRBV12-3 or TRBV12-4 combines with J gene TRBJ2-7, with a possible D match to TRBD2 (5 bases). Trimming left V 4 bases short and J 2 bases short, with 9 bases between. The CDR3 runs to 13 residues. The CDR3 region is CASSWSGTYEQYF. The CDR3 DNA sequence: TGTGCCAGCAGTTGGAGCGGAACCTACGAGCAGTACTTC.

The rearrangement joins TRBV7-7 to TRBJ1-1; D remains ambiguous. The germline gives CDR1 SSHAT, CDR2 FNYEAQ (reference sequence). Trimming removed 3 bases at V and 5 bases at J, with 10 bases between. This CDR3 comprises 13 residues. DNA for the CDR3: TGTGCCAGCAGCTTGGGAGAGGAAACTGAAGCTTTCTTT. Translating it yields CASSLGEETEAFF.

This clone was counted once. V gene TRBV7-2 combines with J gene TRBJ2-1; TRBD2 agrees at 12 bases. Germline-derived CDR1 and CDR2 are SGHTA and FQGNSA. The junction had 3 bases not matched to a gene; V was cut back by 5 bases and J by 4 bases. CDR3 length equals 15 residues. CDR3 nucleotides: TGTGCCAGCAGCCACGGACTAGCGGGGTACAATGAGCAGTTCTTC. Its translation: CASSHGLAGYNEQFF.

V gene TRBV19 combines with J gene TRBJ1-2; 10 bases map to TRBD1. Looked up from germline, CDR1 is LNHDA and CDR2 is SQIVND (reference sequence). Trimming took 3 bases from V and 3 from J; bases not matched to a gene: 4. CDR3 length: 15 residues. The CDR3 bases are TGTGCCAGTAGTATGCCGGGACAGGGGTACTATGGCTACACCTTC. It codes for CASSMPGQGYYGYTF.

The chain is built from TRBV7-9 and TRBJ2-3, with TRBD1 matching over 9 bases. CDR1 SEHNR and CDR2 FQNEAQ come from the germline V gene (reference sequence). Trimming took 5 bases from V and 5 from J; bases not matched to a gene: 8. This CDR3 comprises 15 residues. CDR3 nucleotide sequence: TGTGCCAGCAGCCCGGACAGGGGAGGAGGAGATACGCAGTATTTT. Residues: CASSPDRGGGDTQYF.

The chain combines TRBV6-1 with TRBJ1-5, with D unclear. CDR1 is MNHNS and CDR2 is SASEGT in the germline V gene. This CDR3 is 15 amino acids long. V was clipped by 3 bases and J by 0 bases, with 9 bases between them. DNA of the CDR3: TGTGCCAGCAGTGAGTCCAGATATAGCAATCAGCCCCAGCATTTT. This gives the protein CASSESRYSNQPQHF.

This chain connects TRBV7-3 to TRBJ2-7, with a weak D call TRBD2 (5 bases). Germline CDR1 SGHTA, CDR2 FQGTGA. The CDR3 consists of 15 residues. V was clipped by 2 bases and J by 4 bases, with 15 bases between them. The CDR3 protein is CASSLGRAAPYEQYF. In nucleotides, the CDR3 is TGTGCCAGCAGCTTAGGGCGGGCGGCCCCATACGAGCAGTACTTC.

In this sample, this clone turned up a few times. V is TRBV18 and J is TRBJ2-7; 8 nucleotides match TRBD1. The germline V gene encodes CDR1 KGHSH and CDR2 LQKENI. V shed 2 bases, J shed 2 bases, and the junction held 8 bases outside the gene matches. The CDR3 contains 16 residues. CDR3 sequence reads: CASSPDPGQVTYEQYF. The CDR3 DNA follows: TGTGCCAGCTCACCAGATCCGGGACAGGTCACCTACGAGCAGTACTTC.

This chain connects TRBV28 to TRBJ1-5; no clear D. V lost 7 bases, J lost 7 bases, and 14 bases lay in between. The CDR3 totals 13 residues. The V gene's germline CDR1 is MDHEN and CDR2 SYDVKM. The CDR3 DNA sequence: TGTGCCAGCAAGCGTACGGGAACACAGCCCCAGCATTTT. This sequence encodes CASKRTGTQPQHF.

The rearrangement joins TRBV10-3 to TRBJ1-2; TRBD1 agrees at 7 bases. The germline V gene encodes CDR1 ENHRY and CDR2 SYGVKD. This CDR3 is 16 amino acids long. V dropped 0 bases and J dropped 5; count of bases not matched to a gene: 9. The CDR3: CAISESSEGAFYGYTF. The CDR3 DNA sequence: TGTGCCATCAGTGAGTCGTCGGAGGGGGCGTTTTATGGCTACACCTTC.

This CDR3 reads CASSLNPLQETQYF. DNA of the CDR3: TGTGCCAGCAGCTTAAACCCCCTCCAGGAGACCCAGTACTTC. The rearrangement uses TRBV7-3 and TRBJ2-5, with unresolved D. CDR3 length: 14 residues. Trimming left V 1 base short and J 5 bases short, with 11 bases between. The germline CDR1 and CDR2 sequences are SGHTA and FQGTGA.

The genes are TRBV14 and TRBJ1-2; D uncertain. Trimming pared 2 bases from V and 4 bases from J, leaving 8 bases between. This CDR3 region has 13 residues. Germline V gene sequence: CDR1 SGHDN, CDR2 FVKESK. The DNA of the CDR3 is TGTGCCAGCAGCCAACCCCCCTCCTATGGCTACACCTTC. This encodes CASSQPPSYGYTF.

The J gene is TRBJ2-3, the V gene TRBV5-1; 9 bases match TRBD1. The CDR3 has 18 residues. V lost 2 bases to trimming and J lost 1 base; unmatched junction nucleotides: 11. Germline V gives CDR1 SGHRS, CDR2 YFSETQ. The CDR3 protein is CASSLLTGTGRGTDTQYF. In DNA, the CDR3 is TGCGCCAGCAGCTTACTGACCGGGACAGGGAGAGGCACAGATACGCAGTATTTT.

For this clone: A read error is possible here, since a much larger clone lies one base away. This CDR3 is also generated by other DNA sequences in the sample. The CDR3: CASSLQGNTEAFF. The CDR3 DNA is TGTGCCAGCAGCTTGCAGGGGAACACTGAAGCTTTCTTT. The chain joins TRBV7-2 to TRBJ1-1; maybe TRBD1 (5 bases). V lost 3 bases, J lost 1 base, and 6 bases lay in between. Germline V gene lookup returns CDR1 SGHTA and CDR2 FQGNSA. The CDR3 extends over 13 amino acids. The variable domain in full, with the rest retrieved from reference TRBV7-2 and TRBJ1-1, is GAGVSQSPSNKVTEKGKDVELRCDPISGHTALYWYRQSLGQGLEFLIYFQGNSAPDKSGLPSDRFSAERTGGSVSTLTIQRTQQEDSAVYLCASSLQGNTEAFFGQGTRLTVV.